The clone carrying this T cell receptor beta chain has ten or more counts. The data belong to a study of T cells in Graves' hyperthyroidism and ophthalmopathy. Authors of the study amplified TCR beta CDR3 regions from RNA transcripts. Using the HTBI primer set, a first-round RT-PCR was run on the TCR CDR3. MiXCR, run by TCRdb on the multiplex PCR reads, gives a single entry per CDR3 protein. The table has approximately 710,000 distinct CDR3 sequences, roughly 17% seen once; the top ten hold around 15%. In germline, CDR1 is KGHSH, CDR2 LQKENI. Trimming at V came to 3 bases and at J to 3 bases, leaving 4 bases not matched to a gene. CDR3 size: 14 residues.

This TCR was sampled from a man over 45 with Graves' hyperthyroidism. The material sequenced was blood. The chain has TRBV18 and TRBJ2-7; TRBD2 aligns across 8 bases. CDR3 DNA sequence: TGTGCCAGCTCACCTGGTCGGGGGGGCTACGAGCAGTACTTC. It encodes CASSPGRGGYEQYF.